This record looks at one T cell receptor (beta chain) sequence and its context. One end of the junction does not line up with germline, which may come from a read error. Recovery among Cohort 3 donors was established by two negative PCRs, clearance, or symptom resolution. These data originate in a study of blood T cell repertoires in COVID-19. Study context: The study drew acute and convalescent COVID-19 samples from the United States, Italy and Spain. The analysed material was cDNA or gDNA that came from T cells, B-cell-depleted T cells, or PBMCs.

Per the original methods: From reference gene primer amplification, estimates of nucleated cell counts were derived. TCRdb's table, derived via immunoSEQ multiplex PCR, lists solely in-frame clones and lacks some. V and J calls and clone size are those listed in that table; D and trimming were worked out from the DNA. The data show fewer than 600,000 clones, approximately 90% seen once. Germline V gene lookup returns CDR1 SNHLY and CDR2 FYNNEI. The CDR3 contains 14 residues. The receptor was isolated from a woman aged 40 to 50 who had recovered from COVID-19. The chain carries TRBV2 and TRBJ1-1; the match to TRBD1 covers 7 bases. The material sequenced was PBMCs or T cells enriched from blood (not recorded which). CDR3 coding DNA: TGTGCCAGTAGTGTGAAGGCAGGGGGCACTGAAGCTTTCTTT. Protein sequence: CASSVKAGGTEAFF.